This TCR beta chain is from a study of cytomegalovirus exposure and HLA in healthy donors. Overall study results and limits: The only immune exposure information that was available was CMV serostatus. Some V segments (TRBV6-2 and TRBV6-3 among them) were excluded as indistinguishable. Sequencing depth across donors, presence/absence analyses assumed, was roughly uniform. Most of the CMV-associated TCR beta chains (in a later analysis) appeared to be HLA-restricted.

Note on this clone: The antigen remains unidentified.

V lost 1 base to trimming and J lost 3 bases, with 11 bases between them. The germline CDR1 and CDR2 sequences are SGHRS and YFSETQ. There are 14 residues in the CDR3. With 60 Vbeta and 13 Jbeta primers, the PCR was carried out. Clones were sequenced by immunoSEQ multiplex PCR, and TCRdb holds only the in-frame ones, with some missing. The data show approximately 190,000 clones, approximately 79% seen once. The sample taken for sequencing was PBMCs. This chain connects TRBV5-1 to TRBJ2-7, with D possibly TRBD2 on 5 matching bases. The TCR was taken from a man aged 40-49 years in good health and CMV-seropositive. The CDR3 bases are TGCGCCAGCAGCTTGTCGCCCGGGATCTACGAGCAGTACTTC. This sequence encodes CASSLSPGIYEQYF. The complete variable domain, with remaining parts taken from reference TRBV5-1 and TRBJ2-7, reads KAGVTQTPRYLIKTRGQQVTLSCSPISGHRSVSWYQQTPGQGLQFLFEYFSETQRNKGNFPGRFSGRQFSNSRSEMNVSTLELGDSALYLCASSLSPGIYEQYFGPGTRLTVT.